These 12 T cell receptor beta chains were all obtained from the same sample, sequenced in a study of post-analysis software for immune sequencing data. The library was made from cDNA and included unique molecular identifiers. Each CDR3 protein gets one entry after TCRdb re-called the PCR reads with MiXCR. Seen here are 350,000 to 500,000 distinct CDR3 sequences, more than 30% observed once, and the top ten hold under 9%. Whole-study findings and limits: Controls showed lower frequencies than patients for a few TRBV segments, and TRBV5-6, TRBV5-1 and TRBV20-1 were among these.

Antigens of these TCRs are unknown. Sequenced: blood. These receptors were collected from a girl between 2 and 10 years old with multiple sclerosis.

DNA for the CDR3: TGTGCCAGCAGTTTAGAGGCGGGAGCGAGTTACAATGAGCAGTTCTTC. Its protein is CASSLEAGASYNEQFF. The chain has TRBV28 and TRBJ2-1; 7 nucleotides align to TRBD2. J gave up 4 bases and V 2 bases, and 8 bases lay outside the gene matches. The CDR3 runs 16 residues. Germline CDR1 and CDR2: MDHEN and SYDVKM.

This clonotype was detected only a few times. The J gene is TRBJ1-2, the V gene TRBV7-8; possible D gene TRBD1, 5 bases. The length of the CDR3 is 13 residues. The V and J ends lost 1 base and 7 bases respectively, with 10 bases between them. Germline V gene sequence: CDR1 SGHVS, CDR2 FQNEAQ. In nucleotides, the CDR3 is TGTGCCAGCAGCTTAGGGGACGAGACTGGCTACACCTTC. It codes for CASSLGDETGYTF. The whole variable domain, filled in from reference TRBV7-8 and TRBJ1-2, reads GAGVSQSPRYKVAKRGQDVALRCDPISGHVSLFWYQQALGQGPEFLTYFQNEAQLDKSGLPSDRFFAERPEGSVSTLKIQRTQQEDSAVYLCASSLGDETGYTFGSGTRLTVV.

V usage is TRBV4-1 and J usage is TRBJ2-5, with 7 bases fitting TRBD2. Gene TRBJ2-7 matches the end of the DNA better, so the J call may be wrong. The germline CDR1 and CDR2 sequences are MGHRA and YSYEKL. This CDR3 is built from 15 residues. For the CDR3, the DNA is TGCGCCAGCAGCTTTCTCACGGGGGGACCCTACGAGCAGTACTTC. This sequence encodes CASSFLTGGPYEQYF.

The chain joins TRBV27 to TRBJ1-4; D perhaps matches TRBD1 (5 bases). Germline assignment: CDR1 MNHEY and CDR2 SMNVEV (reference sequence). This CDR3 contains 16 residues. Trimming removed 3 bases at V and 7 bases at J, with 18 bases between. CDR3 in DNA: TGTGCCAGCAGTTTTAGGGTCTCAGGGCGTGGTGAAAAACTGTTTTTT. Amino acid sequence: CASSFRVSGRGEKLFF.

This clonotype showed up just once. V and J are TRBV7-3 and TRBJ2-1; D not certain. The CDR3 loop spans 16 amino acids. With 5 bases removed from V and 1 base from J, the gap between germline ends came to 15 bases. Germline CDR1 SGHTA, CDR2 FQGTGA. CDR3 DNA sequence: TGTGCCAGCAGCCCATTCTCTCAGCTATCCTACAATGAGCAGTTCTTC. This codes for CASSPFSQLSYNEQFF.

This clonotype came up once. The gene calls are TRBV12-3 or TRBV12-4 and TRBJ2-1; a weak D match, TRBD1 (5 bases). The CDR3 covers 12 residues. The V end was cut by 7 bases, the J end by 5 bases, with 9 bases between. Here the CDR3 reads CASTRTHNEQFF. The CDR3 nucleotides read TGTGCCAGCACTCGGACACACAATGAGCAGTTCTTC.

This chain connects TRBV20-1 to TRBJ1-4; no clear D gene. Germline CDR1 is DFQATT and CDR2 is SNEGSKA (reference sequence). Deletions cut 2 bases from V and 0 bases from J, with 10 bases between. The CDR3 spans 15 residues. CDR3 sequence (DNA): TGCAGTGCTAGAAACGGGAATGCAACTAATGAAAAACTGTTTTTT. Translated: CSARNGNATNEKLFF.

The genes are TRBV20-1 and TRBJ1-6; D may be TRBD1 (6 bases). Per the germline V gene, CDR1 is DFQATT and CDR2 is SNEGSKA (reference sequence). The CDR3 contains 16 residues. Trimming removed 3 bases at V and 9 bases at J, with 21 bases between. For the CDR3, the DNA is TGCAGTGCTAGCTCTGTCGAGGGGGATTCTCCTTCACCCCTCCACTTT. This codes for CSASSVEGDSPSPLHF.

A few counts support this clonotype. The chain has TRBV6-6 and TRBJ2-5, with D hard to call. The germline V and J ends were trimmed by 7 bases and 4 bases, with 22 bases remaining between them. Germline V gene sequence: CDR1 MNHNY, CDR2 SVGAGI (reference sequence). This CDR3 has 16 residues. CDR3 loop: CASTYNRQAGVETQYF. CDR3 DNA: TGTGCCAGCACCTATAACCGGCAGGCTGGGGTAGAGACCCAGTACTTC.

The chain links TRBV12-3 or TRBV12-4 to TRBJ2-3, with 8 bases fitting TRBD1. V lost 6 bases to trimming and J lost 10 bases; unmatched junction nucleotides: 3. The CDR3 has 11 amino acids. The CDR3 loop is CASRQGASQYF. The CDR3 DNA sequence: TGTGCCAGCAGGCAGGGGGCCTCGCAGTATTTT.

This chain joins TRBV28 and TRBJ2-7, with 9 bases matching TRBD1. The CDR3 sequence is 14 residues long. The V and J ends lost 5 bases and 6 bases, in that order; junction bases with no gene match: 8. Germline CDR1 reads MDHEN; CDR2 reads SYDVKM. The CDR3 loop is CASSVGTGLLEQYF. DNA for the CDR3: TGTGCCAGCAGTGTCGGGACAGGGCTACTCGAGCAGTACTTC. The full variable domain, in which reference TRBV28 and TRBJ2-7 provide the parts outside the CDR3, is DVKVTQSSRYLVKRTGEKVFLECVQDMDHENMFWYRQDPGLGLRLIYFSYDVKMKEKGDIPEGYSVSREKKERFSLILESASTNQTSMYLCASSVGTGLLEQYFGPGTRLTVT.

This clonotype was detected a few times. The chain is built from TRBV5-1 and TRBJ1-2; D gene ambiguous. Germline CDR1 is SGHRS and CDR2 is YFSETQ. V lost 2 bases to trimming and J lost 7 bases, with 9 bases between them. This CDR3 has 12 amino acids. CDR3 nucleotide sequence: TGCGCCAGCAGCTTAAGTACATCTGGCTACACCTTC. Translated: CASSLSTSGYTF.